The sample holds a few counts of the clone carrying this TCR beta chain. Peripheral blood CD8+ and CD4+ T cells were profiled by TCR beta sequencing. TEMRA cells were enriched by FACS, and CD4+ and CD8+ T cells were negatively isolated. This entry belongs to a study of CD8 T cells in Susac syndrome. CDR1 LNHDA and CDR2 SQIVND come from the germline V gene (reference sequence). V was cut by 4 bases and J by 2 bases, with 2 bases left in between. The length of the CDR3 is 11 residues. It was with random hexamers that 0.5 to 1 ug RNA was reverse transcribed. The TCR beta CDR3 was amplified by immunoSEQ multiplex PCR across 54 Vbeta, 13 Jbeta. MiXCR, applied by TCRdb to the immunoSEQ multiplex PCR reads, yields one record per CDR3 protein. The sample has around 200,000 distinct CDR3 sequences; roughly 94% are singletons.

Sequences were obtained from CD4+ T cells from PBMCs. This TCR was sampled from a human donor in good health. V gene TRBV19 combines with J gene TRBJ2-5; D unresolved. CDR3 coding DNA: TGTGCCAGTAGTACGCAAGAGACCCAGTACTTC. This sequence encodes CASSTQETQYF.